This TCR beta chain came from a study of blood T cell repertoires in COVID-19. Study as a whole: COVID-19 samples, acute and convalescent, were from the United States, Italy and Spain.

In Cohort 3, a recovered donor had either two negative PCRs, clearance, or symptom resolution. The method was immunoSEQ multiplex PCR; TCRdb's version includes in-frame clones alone and lacks a portion of them. The table includes roughly 180,000 clones, 82% detected once. Germline loops: CDR1 MDHEN, CDR2 SYDVKM. The CDR3 consists of 14 residues. V dropped 8 bases and J dropped 2; count of bases not matched to a gene: 5. This TCR came from a man aged 50 to 59 who had recovered from COVID-19. This chain uses TRBV28 with TRBJ2-7, with TRBD2 matching 11 bases. The sample comprised PBMCs or T cells enriched from blood (not recorded which). Here the CDR3 reads CASETSGGAYEQYF. The CDR3 DNA sequence: TGTGCCAGCGAAACTAGCGGGGGAGCCTACGAGCAGTACTTC.